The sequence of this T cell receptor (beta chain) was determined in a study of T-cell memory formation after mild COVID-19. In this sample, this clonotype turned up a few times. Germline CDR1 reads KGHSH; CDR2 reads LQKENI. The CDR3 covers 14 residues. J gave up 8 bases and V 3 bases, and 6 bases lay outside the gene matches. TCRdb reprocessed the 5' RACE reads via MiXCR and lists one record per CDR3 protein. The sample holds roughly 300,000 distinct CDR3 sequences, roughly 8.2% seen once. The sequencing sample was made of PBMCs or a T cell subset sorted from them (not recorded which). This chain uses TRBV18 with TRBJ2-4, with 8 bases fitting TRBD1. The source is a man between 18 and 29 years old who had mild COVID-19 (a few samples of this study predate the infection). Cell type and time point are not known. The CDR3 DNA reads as TGTGCCAGCTCACCCGCAGGACAGGGATACATTCAGTACTTC. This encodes CASSPAGQGYIQYF.